Each of the 10 T cell receptor beta chains below was sequenced from the same sample in a study of OX40 agonist ivuxolimab in advanced cancers. Library method: the immunoSEQ multiplex PCR assay. TCRdb mirrors the immuneACCESS table, restricted to in-frame sequences. Some clones are absent from its copies; in checked studies, under half trace to an unresolved V gene, and the reason for the others is unknown. The sample has about 120,000 clones on record, 80% to 90% of them singletons. The ten largest clonotypes hold 0.55% to 0.7% of the sample. The input for sequencing was CD4+ or CD8+ T cells sorted from blood, taken in a trial of the OX40 agonist ivuxolimab. These receptors originate from an adult with an advanced solid tumor such as melanoma, head and neck, liver or kidney cancer.

V and J are TRBV7-2 and TRBJ1-2, with a possible D match to TRBD1 (5 bases). CDR1 SGHTA and CDR2 FQGNSA come from the germline V gene. The CDR3 runs 13 residues. V lost 2 bases to trimming and J lost 6 bases, with 10 bases between them. For the CDR3, the DNA is TGTGCCAGCAGCTTAATGAGGGGAGATGGCTACACCTTC. Encoded protein: CASSLMRGDGYTF.

CDR3 nucleotide sequence: TGTGCCAGCAGCTTGCGGGACAGGCGGGGAAGCTATGGCTACACCTTC. This sequence encodes CASSLRDRRGSYGYTF. V is TRBV5-6 and J is TRBJ1-2; 8 nucleotides match TRBD1. The V and J ends lost 1 base and 4 bases, in that order; junction bases with no gene match: 9. Germline CDR1 reads SGHDT; CDR2 reads YYEEEE. The CDR3 totals 16 residues.

The chain carries TRBV4-3 and TRBJ2-2; TRBD2 matches 7 bases. The V segment lost 2 bases and the J segment 5 bases; nucleotides outside the gene matches: 5. Germline values: CDR1 LGHNA, CDR2 YSLEER. This CDR3 spans 15 amino acids. The CDR3 DNA is TGCGCCAGCAGCCAAACTAGCGTGGGGACCGGGGAGCTGTTTTTT. This gives the protein CASSQTSVGTGELFF.

This chain links TRBV4-3 with TRBJ2-7; D is unclear. With 1 base removed from V and 1 base from J, the gap between germline ends came to 8 bases. This CDR3 is built from 14 residues. The germline CDR1 and CDR2 sequences are LGHNA and YSLEER. The DNA of the CDR3 is TGCGCCAGCAGCCAAGGAGGAAATTCCTACGAGCAGTACTTC. This encodes CASSQGGNSYEQYF.

The J gene is TRBJ1-5, the V gene TRBV7-2; no clear D gene. Looked up from germline, CDR1 is SGHTA and CDR2 is FQGNSA. There are 13 residues in the CDR3. The V end lost 2 bases, the J end lost 7 bases, and 9 bases lay between the germline ends. In nucleotides, the CDR3 is TGTGCCAGCAGCTTAATGGGAAGCCAGCCCCAGCATTTT. Amino acids: CASSLMGSQPQHF. Together with reference TRBV7-2 and TRBJ1-5, the CDR3 gives the full variable domain: GAGVSQSPSNKVTEKGKDVELRCDPISGHTALYWYRQSLGQGLEFLIYFQGNSAPDKSGLPSDRFSAERTGGSVSTLTIQRTQQEDSAVYLCASSLMGSQPQHFGDGTRLSIL.

CDR3 region: CATNARGYNYGYTF. DNA of the CDR3: TGCGCCACAAACGCGCGGGGATATAACTATGGCTACACCTTC. The chain joins TRBV23-1 to TRBJ1-2; no firm D call. TRBV23-1 is an ORF for which the function is uncertain. V was clipped by 10 bases and J by 1 base, with 16 bases between them. The CDR3 totals 14 residues.

The J gene is TRBJ2-3, the V gene TRBV5-1; D is perhaps TRBD1 or TRBD2 (5 bases each). The length of the CDR3 is 15 residues. Looked up from germline, CDR1 is SGHRS and CDR2 is YFSETQ. Trimming shortened V by 0 bases and J by 1 base, and 9 bases separated the two germline ends. CDR3 amino acids: CASSLVRDGTDTQYF. The CDR3 bases are TGCGCCAGCAGCTTGGTAAGGGACGGCACAGATACGCAGTATTTT.

V is TRBV4-3 and J is TRBJ2-3, with D perhaps matching TRBD1 (6 bases). Trimming cost V 1 base and J 4 bases, with 15 bases left between them. CDR3 length equals 16 residues. CDR1 is LGHNA and CDR2 is YSLEER in the germline V gene. For the CDR3, the DNA is TGCGCCAGCAGCCAAGCGGGACATGGTATCCCAGATACGCAGTATTTT. This codes for CASSQAGHGIPDTQYF.

The chain uses TRBV28 and TRBJ2-5, with a tentative D call TRBD2 (6 bases). Germline CDR1 MDHEN, CDR2 SYDVKM. The CDR3 is 16 residues long. Trimming removed 6 bases from V and 2 bases from J, with 19 bases in between. The CDR3 nucleotides are TGTGCCAGCAGGCTAGGAACTGGGGGGTATCAAGAGACCCAGTACTTC. Its protein product is CASRLGTGGYQETQYF.

This clone turned up a few times. This rearrangement joins TRBV19 to TRBJ1-1; weak D call: TRBD1 (5 bases). Trimming cost V 4 bases and J 0 bases, with 6 bases left between them. The CDR3 has 13 residues. Germline CDR1 and CDR2: LNHDA and SQIVND (reference sequence). The CDR3 here is CASSTTVNTEAFF. The CDR3 coding sequence is TGTGCCAGTAGTACGACAGTGAACACTGAAGCTTTCTTT.